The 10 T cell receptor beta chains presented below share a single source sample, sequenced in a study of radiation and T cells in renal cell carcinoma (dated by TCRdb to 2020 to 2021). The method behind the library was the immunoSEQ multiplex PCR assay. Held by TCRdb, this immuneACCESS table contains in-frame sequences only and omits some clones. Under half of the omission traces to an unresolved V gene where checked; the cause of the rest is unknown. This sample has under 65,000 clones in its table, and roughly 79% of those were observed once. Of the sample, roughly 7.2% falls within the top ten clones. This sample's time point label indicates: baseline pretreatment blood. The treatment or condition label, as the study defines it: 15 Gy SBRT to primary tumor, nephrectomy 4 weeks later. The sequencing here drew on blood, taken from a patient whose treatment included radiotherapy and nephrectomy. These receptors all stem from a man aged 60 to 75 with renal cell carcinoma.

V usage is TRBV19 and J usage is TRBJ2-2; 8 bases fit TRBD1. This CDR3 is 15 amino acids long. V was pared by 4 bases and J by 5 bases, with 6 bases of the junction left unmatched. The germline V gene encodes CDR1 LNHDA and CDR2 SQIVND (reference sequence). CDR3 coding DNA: TGTGCCAGTAGTACGCGGACAGGGAGGACCGGGGAGCTGTTTTTT. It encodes CASSTRTGRTGELFF.

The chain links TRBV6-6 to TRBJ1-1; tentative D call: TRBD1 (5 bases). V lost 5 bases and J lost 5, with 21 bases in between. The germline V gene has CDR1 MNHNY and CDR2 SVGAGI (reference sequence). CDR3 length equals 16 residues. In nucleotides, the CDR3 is TGTGCCAGCAGTGCAGAAGGAGTCGTCAAGGGGACTGAAGCTTTCTTT. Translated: CASSAEGVVKGTEAFF.

The CDR3 coding sequence is TGTGCCAGTAGTACCGGACAGGGTGGCAATGAGCAGTTCTTC. This gives the protein CASSTGQGGNEQFF. The chain links TRBV19 to TRBJ2-1; 8 bases are shared with TRBD1. V shed 4 bases, J shed 6 bases, and the junction held 5 bases outside the gene matches. This CDR3 region has 14 residues. Germline V lookup: CDR1 LNHDA, CDR2 SQIVND (reference sequence).

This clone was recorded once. The CDR3 sequence: CSVEFNEKLFF. The CDR3 DNA follows: TGCAGCGTTGAATTTAATGAAAAACTGTTTTTT. The chain has TRBV29-1 and TRBJ1-4; D gene unclear. The CDR3 length is 11 residues. The ends were cut back, 2 bases at V and 4 bases at J, with 2 bases in the middle. Germline V gives CDR1 SQVTM, CDR2 ANQGSEA.

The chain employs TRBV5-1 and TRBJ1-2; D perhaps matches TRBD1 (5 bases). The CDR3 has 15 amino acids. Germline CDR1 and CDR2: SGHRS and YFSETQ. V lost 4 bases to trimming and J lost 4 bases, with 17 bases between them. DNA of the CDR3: TGCGCCAGCAGCCCGGACGGGGCGCTGTCCTATGGCTACACCTTC. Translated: CASSPDGALSYGYTF.

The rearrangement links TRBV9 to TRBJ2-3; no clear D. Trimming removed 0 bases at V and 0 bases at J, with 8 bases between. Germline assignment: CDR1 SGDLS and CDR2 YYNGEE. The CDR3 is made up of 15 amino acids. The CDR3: CASSVVSLSTDTQYF. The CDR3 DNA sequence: TGTGCCAGCAGCGTAGTTAGCCTAAGCACAGATACGCAGTATTTT.

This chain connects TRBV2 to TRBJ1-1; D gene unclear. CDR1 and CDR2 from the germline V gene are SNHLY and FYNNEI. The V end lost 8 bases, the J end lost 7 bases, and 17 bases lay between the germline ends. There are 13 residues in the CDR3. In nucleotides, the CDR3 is TGTGCCAGCGCCTATGAAACGGTGGGTGAAGCTTTCTTT. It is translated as CASAYETVGEAFF.

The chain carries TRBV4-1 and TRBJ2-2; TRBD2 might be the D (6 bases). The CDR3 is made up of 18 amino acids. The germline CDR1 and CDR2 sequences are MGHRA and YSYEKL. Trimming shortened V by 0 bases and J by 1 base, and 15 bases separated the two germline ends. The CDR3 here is CASSQDSRGVGNTGELFF. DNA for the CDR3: TGCGCCAGCAGCCAAGACTCCCGCGGGGTAGGGAACACCGGGGAGCTGTTTTTT.

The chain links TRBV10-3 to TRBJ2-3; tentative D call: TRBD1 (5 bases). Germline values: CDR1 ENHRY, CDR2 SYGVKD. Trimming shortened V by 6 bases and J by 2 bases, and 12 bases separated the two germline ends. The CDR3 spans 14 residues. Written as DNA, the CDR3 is TGTGCCATCAGCGCGGACACATTCACAGATACGCAGTATTTT. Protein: CAISADTFTDTQYF.

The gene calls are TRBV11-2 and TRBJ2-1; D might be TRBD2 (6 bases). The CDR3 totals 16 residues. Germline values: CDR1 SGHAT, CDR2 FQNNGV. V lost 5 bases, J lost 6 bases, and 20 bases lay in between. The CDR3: CASSTLGSSGFNEQFF. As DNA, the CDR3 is TGTGCCAGCAGCACCCTCGGGAGTAGCGGATTCAATGAGCAGTTCTTC. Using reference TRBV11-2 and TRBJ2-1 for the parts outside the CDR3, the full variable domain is EAGVAQSPRYKIIEKRQSVAFWCNPISGHATLYWYQQILGQGPKLLIQFQNNGVVDDSQLPKDRFSAERLKGVDSTLKIQPAKLEDSAVYLCASSTLGSSGFNEQFFGPGTRLTVL.